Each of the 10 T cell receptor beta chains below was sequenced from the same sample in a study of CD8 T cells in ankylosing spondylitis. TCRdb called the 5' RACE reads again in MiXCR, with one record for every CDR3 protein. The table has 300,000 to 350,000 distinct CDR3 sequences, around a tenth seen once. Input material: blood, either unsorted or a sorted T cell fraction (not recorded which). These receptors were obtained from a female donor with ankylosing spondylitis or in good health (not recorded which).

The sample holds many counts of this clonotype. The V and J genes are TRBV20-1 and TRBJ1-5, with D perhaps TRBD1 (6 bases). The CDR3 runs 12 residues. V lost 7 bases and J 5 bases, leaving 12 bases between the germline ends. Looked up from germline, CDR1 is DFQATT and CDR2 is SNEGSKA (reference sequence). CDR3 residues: CSVDEGDQPQHF. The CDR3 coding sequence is TGCAGTGTGGATGAGGGGGATCAGCCCCAGCATTTT.

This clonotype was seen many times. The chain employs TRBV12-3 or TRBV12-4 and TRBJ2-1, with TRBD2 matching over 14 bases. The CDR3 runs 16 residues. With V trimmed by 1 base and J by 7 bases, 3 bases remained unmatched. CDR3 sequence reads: CASSLETSGRGNEQFF. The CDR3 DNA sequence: TGTGCCAGCAGTTTAGAGACTAGCGGGAGGGGTAATGAGCAGTTCTTC.

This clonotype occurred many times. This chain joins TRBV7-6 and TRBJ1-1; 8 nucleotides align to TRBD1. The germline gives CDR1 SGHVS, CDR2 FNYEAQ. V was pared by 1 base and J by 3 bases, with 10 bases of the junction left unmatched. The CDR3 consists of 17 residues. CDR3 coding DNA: TGTGCCAGCAGCTTAGAGGCAGGGGGCGCGTCGGACACTGAAGCTTTCTTT. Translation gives CASSLEAGGASDTEAFF.

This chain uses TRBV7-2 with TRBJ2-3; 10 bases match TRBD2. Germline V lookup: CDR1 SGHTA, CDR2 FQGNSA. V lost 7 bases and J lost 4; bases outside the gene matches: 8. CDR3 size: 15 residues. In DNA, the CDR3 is TGTGCCAGCACCCGAGCGGGAGGGGGCGCAGATACGCAGTATTTT. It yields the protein CASTRAGGGADTQYF.

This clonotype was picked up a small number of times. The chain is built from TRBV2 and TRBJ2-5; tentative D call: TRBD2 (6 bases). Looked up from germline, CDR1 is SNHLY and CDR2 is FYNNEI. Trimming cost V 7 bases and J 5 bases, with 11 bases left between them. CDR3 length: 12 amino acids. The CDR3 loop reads CASKGGGETQYF. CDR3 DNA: TGTGCCAGCAAAGGCGGAGGGGAGACCCAGTACTTC.

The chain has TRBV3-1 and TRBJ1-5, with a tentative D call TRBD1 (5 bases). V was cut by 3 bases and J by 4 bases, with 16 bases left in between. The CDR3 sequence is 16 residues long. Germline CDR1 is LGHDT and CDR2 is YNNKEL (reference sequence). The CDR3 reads CASSQGDTGRNQPQHF. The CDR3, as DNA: TGTGCCAGCAGCCAGGGAGATACAGGTCGTAATCAGCCCCAGCATTTT.

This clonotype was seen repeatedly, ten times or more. The chain's CDR3 is CASSTGQGAQPQHF. CDR3 nucleotide sequence: TGCGCCAGCAGCACCGGACAGGGGGCCCAGCCCCAGCATTTT. This chain links TRBV5-1 with TRBJ1-5, with 11 bases aligning to TRBD1. V shed 4 bases, J shed 7 bases, and the junction held 4 bases outside the gene matches. Germline V gene data show CDR1 as SGHRS and CDR2 as YFSETQ. The CDR3 consists of 14 residues.

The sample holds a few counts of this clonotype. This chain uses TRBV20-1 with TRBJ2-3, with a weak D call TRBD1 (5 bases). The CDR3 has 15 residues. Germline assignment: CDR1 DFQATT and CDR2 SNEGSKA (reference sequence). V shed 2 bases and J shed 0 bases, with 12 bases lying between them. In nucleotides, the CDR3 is TGCAGTGCTAGATACCGGCAGGGCAGCACAGATACGCAGTATTTT. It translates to CSARYRQGSTDTQYF.

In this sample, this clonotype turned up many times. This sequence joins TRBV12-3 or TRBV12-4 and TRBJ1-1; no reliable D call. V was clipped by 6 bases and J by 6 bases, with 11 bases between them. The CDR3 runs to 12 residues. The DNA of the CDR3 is TGTGCCAGCAGAGGTCCCCAGGCTGAAGCTTTCTTT. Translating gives CASRGPQAEAFF.

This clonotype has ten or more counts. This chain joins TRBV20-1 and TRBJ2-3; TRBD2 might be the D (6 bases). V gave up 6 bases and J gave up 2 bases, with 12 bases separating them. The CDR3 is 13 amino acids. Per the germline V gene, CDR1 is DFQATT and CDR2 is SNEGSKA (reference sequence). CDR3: CSAPRESTDTQYF. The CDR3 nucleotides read TGCAGTGCCCCTCGGGAGTCCACAGATACGCAGTATTTT.